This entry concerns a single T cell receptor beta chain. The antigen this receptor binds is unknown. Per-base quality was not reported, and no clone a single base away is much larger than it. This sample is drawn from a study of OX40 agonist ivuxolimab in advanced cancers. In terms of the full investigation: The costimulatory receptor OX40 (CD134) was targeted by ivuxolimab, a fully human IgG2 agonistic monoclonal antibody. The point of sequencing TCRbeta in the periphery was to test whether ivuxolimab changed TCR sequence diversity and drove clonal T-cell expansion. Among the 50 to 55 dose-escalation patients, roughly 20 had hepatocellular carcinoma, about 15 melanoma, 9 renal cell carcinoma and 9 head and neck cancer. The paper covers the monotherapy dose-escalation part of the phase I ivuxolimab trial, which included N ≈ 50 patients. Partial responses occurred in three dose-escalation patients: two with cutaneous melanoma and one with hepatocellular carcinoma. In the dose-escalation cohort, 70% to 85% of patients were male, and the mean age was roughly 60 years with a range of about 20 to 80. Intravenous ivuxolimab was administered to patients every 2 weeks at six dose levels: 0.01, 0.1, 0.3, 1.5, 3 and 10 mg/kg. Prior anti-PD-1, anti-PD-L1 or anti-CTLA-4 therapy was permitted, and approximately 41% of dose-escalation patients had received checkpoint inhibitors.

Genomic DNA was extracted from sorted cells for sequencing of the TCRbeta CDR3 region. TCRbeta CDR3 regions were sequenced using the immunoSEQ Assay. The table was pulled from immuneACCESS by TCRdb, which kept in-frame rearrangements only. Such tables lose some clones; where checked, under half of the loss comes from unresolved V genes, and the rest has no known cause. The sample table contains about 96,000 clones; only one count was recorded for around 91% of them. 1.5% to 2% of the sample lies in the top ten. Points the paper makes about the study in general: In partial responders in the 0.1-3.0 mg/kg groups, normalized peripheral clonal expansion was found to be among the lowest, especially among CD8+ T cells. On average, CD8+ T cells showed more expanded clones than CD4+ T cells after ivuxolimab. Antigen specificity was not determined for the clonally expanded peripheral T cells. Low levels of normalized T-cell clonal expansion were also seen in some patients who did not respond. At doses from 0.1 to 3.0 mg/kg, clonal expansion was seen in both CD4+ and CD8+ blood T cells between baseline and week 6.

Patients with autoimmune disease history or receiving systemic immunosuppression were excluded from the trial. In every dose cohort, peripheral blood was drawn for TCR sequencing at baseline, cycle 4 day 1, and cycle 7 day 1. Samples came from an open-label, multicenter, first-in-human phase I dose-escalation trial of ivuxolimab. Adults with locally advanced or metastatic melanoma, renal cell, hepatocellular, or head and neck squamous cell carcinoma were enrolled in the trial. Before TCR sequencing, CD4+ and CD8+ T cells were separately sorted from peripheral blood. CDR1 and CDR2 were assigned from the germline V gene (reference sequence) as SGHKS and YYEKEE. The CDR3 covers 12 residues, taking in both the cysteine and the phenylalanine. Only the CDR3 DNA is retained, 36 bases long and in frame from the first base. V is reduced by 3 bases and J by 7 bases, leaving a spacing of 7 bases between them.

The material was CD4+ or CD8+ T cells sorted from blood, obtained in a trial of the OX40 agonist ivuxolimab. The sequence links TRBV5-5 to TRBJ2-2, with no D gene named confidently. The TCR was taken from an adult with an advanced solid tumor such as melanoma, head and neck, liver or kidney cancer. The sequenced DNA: TGTGCCAGCAGCTCCCTGGGCGGGGAGCTGTTTTTT. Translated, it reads CASSSLGGELFF. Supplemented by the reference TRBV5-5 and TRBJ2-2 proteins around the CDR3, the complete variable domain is DAGVTQSPTHLIKTRGQQVTLRCSPISGHKSVSWYQQVLGQGPQFIFQYYEKEERGRGNFPDRFSARQFPNYSSELNVNALLLGDSALYLCASSSLGGELFFGEGSRLTVL.